This is a list of T cell receptor beta chains from one sample in a study of shared clonotypes between healthy human individuals. TCRdb keeps only in-frame clones here, not all; method: immunoSEQ multiplex PCR. The repertoire consists of around 600,000 clones, with approximately 95% occurring once and the leading ten covering approximately 0.12%. Sequenced sample: naive CD8+ T cells sorted from blood. Receptor source: a woman aged 25 to 39 in good health. CDR3s include the opening cysteine and the closing phenylalanine or tryptophan. A D gene is named only where the DNA matches it firmly. Not all rows give a size; the values are once, few, many and, for expanded clones, a class.

CDR3aa,CDR3nt,d_gene,abundance,v_gene,j_gene
CASTDTNYGYTF,TGTGCCAGCACCGATACTAACTATGGCTACACCTTC,-,-,TRBV28,TRBJ1-2
CAWVSVYNEQFF,TGTGCCTGGGTTAGCGTATACAATGAGCAGTTCTTC,-,-,TRBV30,TRBJ2-1
CASSLWTGAPQFF,TGTGCCAGCAGTTTATGGACAGGGGCCCCCCAGTTCTTC,TRBD1,-,TRBV28,TRBJ2-1
CASRPRSSPNQQERGGSLTDTQYF,TGTGCCAGCAGGCCCCGTTCCAGCCCGAATCAACAGGAGAGGGGCGGGAGCCTCACAGATACGCAGTATTTT,TRBD2,-,TRBV2,TRBJ2-3
CASTTLVAREKPQHF,TGTGCCAGCACCACCTTGGTCGCGAGAGAGAAACCCCAGCATTTT,-,-,TRBV28,TRBJ1-5
CASSWRGGKSSYEQYF,TGTGCCAGCAGCTGGCGGGGGGGGAAGAGCTCCTACGAGCAGTACTTC,TRBD2,-,TRBV5-4,TRBJ2-7
CASSPHGLAGVPLETGELFF,TGTGCCAGCAGTCCCCACGGACTAGCGGGAGTTCCGCTTGAGACCGGGGAGCTGTTTTTT,TRBD2,-,TRBV28,TRBJ2-2
CASSLGSTSTDTQYF,TGCGCCAGCAGCTTGGGGAGCACTAGCACAGATACGCAGTATTTT,-,-,TRBV5-1,TRBJ2-3
CASSEVGGQGGETQYF,TGTGCCAGCAGTGAAGTAGGAGGGCAGGGAGGCGAGACCCAGTACTTC,-,-,TRBV6-1,TRBJ2-5
CASSLRGNTEAFF,TGCGCCAGCAGCTTGAGGGGGAACACTGAAGCTTTCTTT,-,-,TRBV5-1,TRBJ1-1
CASSRDSYTGELFF,TGTGCCAGCAGCCGGGACAGTTACACCGGGGAGCTGTTTTTT,TRBD1,-,TRBV28,TRBJ2-2
CASISPRNYEQYF,TGTGCCAGCATCTCACCCCGGAACTACGAGCAGTACTTC,-,-,TRBV28,TRBJ2-7
CASRQGGQPQHF,TGTGCCAGTAGGCAGGGAGGCCAGCCCCAGCATTTT,-,-,TRBV19,TRBJ1-5
CATARDRVTNEKLFF,TGTGCCACCGCACGAGACAGGGTGACTAATGAAAAACTGTTTTTT,TRBD1,-,TRBV28,TRBJ1-4
CASSQDLPYEQYF,TGCGCCAGCAGCCAAGATTTACCCTACGAGCAGTACTTC,-,-,TRBV4-1,TRBJ2-7
CASSLGSGEGNEQFF,TGTGCCAGCAGCTTAGGGTCGGGAGAAGGCAATGAGCAGTTCTTC,-,-,TRBV7-9,TRBJ2-1
CASSQDSLAVRGSYEQYF,TGCGCCAGCAGCCAAGATTCACTAGCGGTACGAGGCTCCTACGAGCAGTACTTC,TRBD2,-,TRBV4-1,TRBJ2-7
CASSRIGQGNYEQYF,TGTGCCAGCAGCCGTATCGGACAGGGGAACTACGAGCAGTACTTC,TRBD1,-,TRBV5-8,TRBJ2-7
CASSLEVDTPSYEQYF,TGTGCCAGCAGCTTGGAAGTGGACACCCCCTCCTACGAGCAGTACTTC,-,-,TRBV5-6,TRBJ2-7
CASHSTHPTGIGTEAFF,TGTGCCAGCCATTCTACCCATCCGACAGGGATCGGCACTGAAGCTTTCTTT,TRBD1,once,TRBV14,TRBJ1-1
CASSEGLAGARETQYF,TGCGCCAGCAGTGAGGGACTAGCGGGAGCGCGGGAGACCCAGTACTTC,TRBD2,-,TRBV10-1,TRBJ2-5
CASSDSGRISSYEQYF,TGTGCCAGCAGTGATTCTGGCCGAATAAGCTCCTACGAGCAGTACTTC,-,-,TRBV2,TRBJ2-7
CASSPDVSNQPQHF,TGTGCCAGCAGCCCGGACGTTTCCAATCAGCCCCAGCATTTT,-,-,TRBV9,TRBJ1-5
CASSQDGLAGVNEQFF,TGTGCCAGCAGCCAAGATGGGCTAGCGGGAGTCAATGAGCAGTTCTTC,TRBD2,-,TRBV4-2,TRBJ2-1
CASRQGTEAFF,TGTGCCAGCAGACAGGGAACTGAAGCTTTCTTT,-,-,TRBV6-5,TRBJ1-1
CAISDIGRSSYEQYF,TGTGCCATCAGCGACATCGGGCGTAGCTCCTACGAGCAGTACTTC,-,-,TRBV10-3,TRBJ2-7
CASSRDSRVGTEAFF,TGTGCCAGCAGCAGGGACAGCCGGGTAGGCACTGAAGCTTTCTTT,TRBD1,-,TRBV7-4,TRBJ1-1
CASGGGLGTEAFF,TGTGCCTCGGGTGGGGGACTCGGGACTGAAGCTTTCTTT,-,-,TRBV7-9,TRBJ1-1
CASSHRGPDEKLFF,TGTGCCAGCAGTCACAGGGGGCCAGATGAAAAACTGTTTTTT,TRBD1,-,TRBV28,TRBJ1-4
CASWGTGNQPQHF,TGTGCCTCCTGGGGGACAGGCAATCAGCCCCAGCATTTT,TRBD1,-,TRBV28,TRBJ1-5
CASSPPPLETGDTIYF,TGTGCCAGCAGCCCTCCCCCACTCGAGACAGGGGACACCATATATTTT,TRBD1,-,TRBV7-8,TRBJ1-3
CASSFGSSGSYEQYF,TGTGCCAGCAGCTTCGGGTCTAGCGGCTCCTACGAGCAGTACTTC,TRBD2,-,TRBV27,TRBJ2-7
CAISESGQGIISYEQYF,TGTGCCATCAGTGAGTCGGGACAGGGAATAATTTCCTACGAGCAGTACTTC,TRBD1,-,TRBV10-3,TRBJ2-7
CASSIRTEAYEQYF,TGTGCCAGTAGTATTCGGACTGAGGCCTACGAGCAGTACTTC,-,-,TRBV19,TRBJ2-7
CASSLGGGFSNQPQHF,TGTGCCAGCAGCTTAGGGGGAGGCTTCAGCAATCAGCCCCAGCATTTT,-,-,TRBV7-8,TRBJ1-5
CASSGFMGAPNGYTF,TGTGCCAGCAGCGGCTTTATGGGGGCGCCGAATGGCTACACCTTC,-,-,TRBV2,TRBJ1-2
CASSIWTENTEAFF,TGTGCCAGTAGTATTTGGACGGAAAACACTGAAGCTTTCTTT,-,-,TRBV19,TRBJ1-1
CASSESATSYEQYF,TGTGCCAGCAGTGAAAGCGCCACTTCCTACGAGCAGTACTTC,-,-,TRBV6-1,TRBJ2-7